Following are 20 T cell receptor beta chains from one sample sequenced in a study of identical twins. TCRdb re-called the 5' RACE reads through MiXCR, storing one row per CDR3 protein. This sample has 300,000 to 400,000 distinct CDR3 sequences, with 7% to 9.5% found just once. Source material: naive T cells sorted from blood. These receptors were taken from a woman aged 45-59 years in good health.

This clonotype was counted a few times. The chain links TRBV12-3 or TRBV12-4 to TRBJ2-3; TRBD1 or TRBD2 may be the D gene (5 bases each). CDR3 length equals 13 residues. V was shortened by 2 bases and J by 11 bases, with 14 bases between the two germline ends. The CDR3, as DNA: TGTGCCAGCAGTTTATCTCGGGGACCGGGGCAGTATTTT. Its protein product is CASSLSRGPGQYF.

This clonotype was counted ten times or more. This chain links TRBV5-1 with TRBJ2-1; TRBD2 aligns across 8 bases. Germline assignment: CDR1 SGHRS and CDR2 YFSETQ. Losses at the gene ends were 0 bases for V and 6 bases for J; bases not matched to a gene: 5. This CDR3 region has 15 residues. The CDR3 sequence is CASSLVAGGSNEQFF. In DNA form, the CDR3 reads TGCGCCAGCAGCTTGGTGGCGGGAGGTTCCAATGAGCAGTTCTTC.

This clonotype has a handful of counts. This chain connects TRBV3-1 to TRBJ2-1; a weak D match, TRBD2 (5 bases). This CDR3 is built from 13 residues. The germline V gene encodes CDR1 LGHDT and CDR2 YNNKEL (reference sequence). Between the trimmed V and J ends, which lost 3 bases and 4 bases, there was a span of 7 bases. In DNA form, the CDR3 reads TGTGCCAGCAGCCAGTGGACTTACAATGAGCAGTTCTTC. This translates into CASSQWTYNEQFF.

This clonotype came up many times. The rearrangement uses TRBV15 and TRBJ2-1, with 8 bases matching TRBD2. CDR1 and CDR2 (germline): LNHNV, YYDKDF (reference sequence). This CDR3 has 15 amino acids. The junction had 13 bases not matched to a gene; V was cut back by 7 bases and J by 8 bases. The CDR3 coding sequence is TGTGCCACCACCCTTAAAGCGGGAGTATTCGATGAGCAGTTCTTC. Its protein product is CATTLKAGVFDEQFF.

In its sample, this clonotype was seen a few times. V is TRBV12-3 or TRBV12-4 and J is TRBJ2-5; tentatively, D is TRBD1 (5 bases). The CDR3 consists of 12 residues. V lost 7 bases to trimming and J lost 5 bases, with 11 bases between them. Here the CDR3 reads CASTLKGETQYF. The DNA of the CDR3 is TGTGCCAGCACCCTTAAGGGGGAGACCCAGTACTTC.

In this sample, this clonotype turned up many times. The rearrangement uses TRBV11-2 and TRBJ2-1, with D possibly matching TRBD2 (6 bases). V lost 5 bases, J lost 8 bases, and 13 bases lay in between. Germline CDR1 is SGHAT and CDR2 is FQNNGV. The CDR3 is 13 amino acids. As DNA, the CDR3 is TGTGCCAGCAGCCAAACGGAGGGGTATGAGCAGTTCTTC. This encodes CASSQTEGYEQFF.

This clonotype was counted at least ten times. V gene TRBV12-3 or TRBV12-4 combines with J gene TRBJ2-7; 11 bases align to TRBD2. The J segment lost 5 bases and the V segment lost 3 bases, leaving 9 bases of the junction unmatched. The CDR3 consists of 16 residues. The CDR3 here is CASSFSSGRPLHEQYV. For the CDR3, the DNA is TGTGCCAGCAGTTTCTCTAGCGGGAGGCCCCTCCACGAGCAGTACGTC.

In its sample, this clonotype was seen a few times. The rearrangement joins TRBV5-5 to TRBJ2-2; perhaps D is TRBD1 or TRBD2 (5 bases each). The V gene's germline CDR1 is SGHKS and CDR2 YYEKEE (reference sequence). The germline V and J ends were trimmed by 7 bases and 6 bases, with 13 bases remaining between them. The length of the CDR3 is 13 residues. The CDR3 DNA reads TGTGCCAGCCGCGACTGGGGGTCCGGGGAGCTGTTTTTT. This codes for CASRDWGSGELFF.

V usage is TRBV7-2 and J usage is TRBJ1-1; D possibly corresponds to TRBD1 (5 bases). Trimming took 4 bases from V and 4 from J, leaving 13 bases between them. Germline assignment: CDR1 SGHTA and CDR2 FQGNSA. The CDR3 consists of 14 residues. The CDR3 loop is CASSSRGDGTEAFF. The DNA for the CDR3 is TGTGCCAGCAGCTCGCGGGGGGACGGCACTGAAGCTTTCTTT.

In its sample, this clonotype was seen many times. This chain uses TRBV7-9 with TRBJ2-2, with D perhaps TRBD2 (6 bases). The V and J ends lost 5 bases and 0 bases respectively, with 10 bases between them. The germline gives CDR1 SEHNR, CDR2 FQNEAQ (reference sequence). The CDR3 has 15 amino acids. CDR3 sequence reads: CASSPSGSNTGELFF. The CDR3 coding sequence is TGTGCCAGCAGCCCAAGCGGGTCGAACACCGGGGAGCTGTTTTTT.

The chain recombines TRBV7-2 with TRBJ2-7; 8 bases are a match to TRBD2. With 1 base clipped from V and 4 bases from J, the junction kept 6 bases outside the gene matches. This CDR3 has 15 residues. The V gene's germline CDR1 is SGHTA and CDR2 FQGNSA. The CDR3 sequence is CASSLDGLARYEQYF. Here the CDR3 DNA reads TGTGCCAGCAGCTTAGACGGACTAGCTAGATACGAGCAGTACTTC.

This clonotype has a count of ten or more. The V call is TRBV12-3 or TRBV12-4, the J call TRBJ1-1; D unresolved. The V end lost 0 bases, the J end lost 0 bases, and 5 bases lay between the germline ends. The CDR3 covers 14 residues. The DNA of the CDR3 is TGTGCCAGCAGTTTAGCGGGAGTGAACACTGAAGCTTTCTTT. It is translated as CASSLAGVNTEAFF.

This rearrangement joins TRBV19 to TRBJ1-1; the D is unclear. Trimming stripped 3 bases from V and 7 bases from J, with 9 bases between. Germline V gene data show CDR1 as LNHDA and CDR2 as SQIVND (reference sequence). The CDR3 contains 12 residues. CDR3 in amino acids: CASSIGGNEAFF. CDR3 coding DNA: TGTGCCAGTAGTATCGGCGGGAATGAAGCTTTCTTT.

This chain uses TRBV24-1 with TRBJ2-3, with TRBD1 identical over 7 bases. CDR3 length: 14 residues. With 4 bases clipped from V and 4 bases from J, the junction kept 4 bases outside the gene matches. Germline V gene sequence: CDR1 KGHDR, CDR2 SFDVKD. The CDR3 loop is CATSDPGQADTQYF. CDR3 DNA sequence: TGTGCCACCAGTGACCCCGGACAGGCAGATACGCAGTATTTT.

This clonotype appeared a few times. The chain is built from TRBV12-3 or TRBV12-4 and TRBJ1-2; 7 bases line up with TRBD1. V trimming: 6 bases; J trimming: 6 bases; junction bases outside the gene matches: 10. The CDR3 runs to 14 residues. CDR3 in amino acids: CASRPTGEVDGYTF. The CDR3 region has the DNA TGTGCCAGCAGGCCAACAGGGGAGGTCGATGGCTACACCTTC.

This clonotype was seen a few times. The rearrangement joins TRBV2 to TRBJ2-1; 9 positions match TRBD1. Germline CDR1 reads SNHLY; CDR2 reads FYNNEI. This CDR3 region has 16 residues. Trimming removed 3 bases from V and 7 bases from J; junction bases left unmatched: 10. CDR3 in amino acids: CASSDPGTGISNEQFF. DNA for the CDR3: TGTGCCAGCAGTGATCCCGGGACAGGGATCTCGAATGAGCAGTTCTTC.

V gene TRBV20-1 combines with J gene TRBJ2-2, with D possibly TRBD2 on 6 matching bases. Germline CDR1 DFQATT, CDR2 SNEGSKA (reference sequence). The CDR3 spans 14 residues. The V end was cut by 6 bases, the J end by 5 bases, with 16 bases between. As DNA, the CDR3 is TGCAGTGCACATGGACCCGGGAGTACCGGGGAGCTGTTTTTT. Encoded protein: CSAHGPGSTGELFF.

The chain uses TRBV9 and TRBJ2-3; the D gene is possibly TRBD2 (5 bases). The CDR3 is 16 amino acids. Germline V gives CDR1 SGDLS, CDR2 YYNGEE. Trimming removed 3 bases at V and 0 bases at J, with 14 bases between. CDR3 sequence: CASSALGGWSTDTQYF. In DNA, the CDR3 is TGTGCCAGCAGCGCCCTCGGAGGATGGAGCACAGATACGCAGTATTTT.

This clonotype was seen a handful of times. V and J are TRBV20-1 and TRBJ2-7; D gene ambiguous. The CDR3 runs to 14 residues. The germline CDR1 and CDR2 sequences are DFQATT and SNEGSKA (reference sequence). V was trimmed by 4 bases and J by 9 bases, leaving 22 bases between them. The DNA for the CDR3 is TGCAGTGCTATTAAGGACGGTCTTTCGGCCGGGCAGTACTTC. Encoded protein: CSAIKDGLSAGQYF.

This clonotype came up a few times. The rearrangement joins TRBV11-2 to TRBJ2-5; 7 nucleotides agree with TRBD1. From germline, CDR1 is SGHAT and CDR2 FQNNGV. This CDR3 has 18 residues. Trimming at V came to 4 bases and at J to 2 bases, leaving 16 bases not matched to a gene. CDR3 protein: CASSSIPPDRVGQETQYF. In DNA, the CDR3 is TGTGCCAGCAGCTCCATACCCCCAGACAGGGTAGGACAAGAGACCCAGTACTTC.